The source of this T cell receptor beta chain is a study of regulatory T cells in long-lasting Graves disease. Time point described: persistent/refractory GD, antithyroid drugs over 5 years with positive TRAb. Making the TCR library involved RNA that had been extracted from PBMCs. Peripheral blood, at approximately 9 milliliters, went into EDTA tubes. Concerning this clonotype itself: The antigen is unknown.

Investigators prepared the TCR beta libraries by applying iRepertoire HTBI primers and Arm-PCR of CDR3 regions. Authors' processing steps: The study identified roughly 59 TRBV and 13 to 15 TRBJ segments across samples. TCRdb used MiXCR to reprocess the multiplex PCR reads, holding one entry per CDR3 protein. For this entry, the V and J calls and clone size follow TCRdb and not the study's own pipeline. The data show 310,000 or so distinct CDR3 sequences, 22% seen once. Broader study findings: The TCR repertoire of persistent Graves' patients was less diverse than that of newly diagnosed ones. Rather than thyroid tissue, only peripheral blood underwent study.

The V gene lost 0 bases and the J gene lost 3 bases, with 15 bases spanning the gap. Per the germline V gene, CDR1 is KGHSH and CDR2 is LQKENI. This CDR3 is built from 16 residues. The clonotype comes from a female donor with Graves disease. The chain uses TRBV18 and TRBJ2-7; D ambiguous. This material consisted of peripheral blood mononuclear cells (PBMCs), taken when the disease was refractory, from a patient treated with antithyroid drugs. The CDR3, as DNA: TGTGCCAGCTCACCACCGGCGAAAGGGTCACACTACGAGCAGTACTTC. Its translation is CASSPPAKGSHYEQYF.